This T cell receptor beta chain appears in the sequencing data of a study of post-analysis software for immune sequencing data. General study findings and limits: Multiple sclerosis patients showed significantly lower normalized Chao1 diversity than controls did. Samples sharing a preparation batch grouped tightly together when assessed by F measure. Controls showed lower frequencies than patients for five TRBV segments, and TRBV5-6, TRBV5-1 and TRBV20-1 were among these.

Built from TCR beta cDNA, the libraries had unique molecular identifiers in them. Each batch of about 0.95 to 10 million T cells produced 500,000 to 600,000 cDNA molecules. Each CDR3 protein gets one entry after TCRdb re-called the PCR reads with MiXCR. The data show approximately 350,000 distinct CDR3 sequences, about a third seen once. V gave up 3 bases and J gave up 7 bases; unmatched junction bases: 3. This CDR3 is built from 13 residues. As concerns this clonotype: Its antigen is not known.

This TCR derives from a girl aged 10-17 years with multiple sclerosis. Sequenced: blood. The genes are TRBV12-3 or TRBV12-4 and TRBJ1-2; the match to TRBD1 covers 9 bases. CDR3 in amino acids: CASSLTGGFGYTF. As DNA, the CDR3 is TGTGCCAGCAGTTTGACAGGGGGATTTGGCTACACCTTC.